Below, 8 T cell receptor beta chains from the same sample are listed, as sequenced in a study of Graves' ophthalmopathy and Graves' hyperthyroidism. Investigators amplified TCR beta CDR3 regions from RNA transcripts. An initial RT-PCR round employing HTBI primers preceded a second-round multiplex PCR. TCRdb re-derived calls from the multiplex PCR reads in MiXCR, one entry per CDR3 protein. The repertoire holds roughly 1.1 million distinct CDR3 sequences, with roughly 35% as singletons. Sequenced material: peripheral blood or thyroid tissue (not recorded which). The receptors here all came from an adult man with Graves' hyperthyroidism.

The chain links TRBV5-1 to TRBJ2-5, with TRBD2 matching over 13 bases. This CDR3 has 17 residues. With V trimmed by 4 bases and J by 5 bases, 11 bases remained unmatched. The germline gives CDR1 SGHRS, CDR2 YFSETQ. For the CDR3, the DNA is TGCGCCAGCAGCCTATTACCGGGACTAGCGGGGTTGGAGACCCAGTACTTC. Its protein is CASSLLPGLAGLETQYF.

The chain is built from TRBV18 and TRBJ2-7; TRBD1 might be the D (6 bases). With 3 bases removed from V and 6 bases from J, the gap between germline ends came to 15 bases. CDR3 length: 14 amino acids. Germline assignment: CDR1 KGHSH and CDR2 LQKENI. CDR3 sequence: CASSPLQGNSEQYF. The CDR3 nucleotides are TGTGCCAGCTCACCTCTACAGGGTAATAGCGAGCAGTACTTC.

The chain is built from TRBV20-1 and TRBJ2-5, with 9 bases aligning to TRBD1. The germline gives CDR1 DFQATT, CDR2 SNEGSKA (reference sequence). This CDR3 is built from 13 residues. J gave up 5 bases and V 7 bases, and 8 bases lay outside the gene matches. The chain's CDR3 is CSDLHGTGETQYF. CDR3 bases: TGCAGTGATTTGCATGGGACAGGGGAGACCCAGTACTTC.

The table lists this clonotype with many counts. V gene TRBV19 combines with J gene TRBJ1-5; possibly TRBD1 for D (5 bases). The length of the CDR3 is 15 residues. CDR1 LNHDA and CDR2 SQIVND come from the germline V gene (reference sequence). Deletions cut 2 bases from V and 5 bases from J, with 13 bases between. CDR3 protein: CASSILSTDYQPQHF. The CDR3 nucleotides read TGTGCCAGTAGTATACTTTCGACAGATTATCAGCCCCAGCATTTT. Full variable domain (remainder filled in from reference TRBV19 and TRBJ1-5): DGGITQSPKYLFRKEGQNVTLSCEQNLNHDAMYWYRQDPGQGLRLIYYSQIVNDFQKGDIAEGYSVSREKKESFPLTVTSAQKNPTAFYLCASSILSTDYQPQHFGDGTRLSIL.

J is TRBJ1-6 and V is TRBV5-1; 8 bases are a match to TRBD1. The CDR3 has 15 amino acids. Unmatched junction bases numbered 7, after V lost 1 base and J lost 10 bases. CDR1 is SGHRS, CDR2 YFSETQ, per germline. As DNA, the CDR3 is TGCGCCAGCAGCTTGACGGGACAGGCTCAATCACCCCTCCACTTT. Protein: CASSLTGQAQSPLHF.

This clonotype was seen repeatedly, ten times or more. V and J are TRBV25-1 and TRBJ1-2; D is unclear. The V end lost 3 bases, the J end lost 7 bases, and 12 bases lay between the germline ends. The CDR3 loop spans 13 amino acids. Looked up from germline, CDR1 is MGHDK and CDR2 is SYGVNS. The CDR3 region has the DNA TGTGCCAGCAGTGATAATATAATTCTTGGCTACACCTTC. This gives the protein CASSDNIILGYTF.

The chain is built from TRBV7-2 and TRBJ2-7, with TRBD1 matching 7 bases. CDR1 is SGHTA and CDR2 is FQGNSA in the germline V gene. V shed 5 bases and J 6 bases; nucleotides not matched to a gene: 7. CDR3 length: 13 amino acids. CDR3 residues: CASSPRDRAEQYF. Written as DNA, the CDR3 is TGTGCCAGCAGCCCCCGTGACAGGGCCGAGCAGTACTTC.

The CDR3 sequence: CASSQIGSHNEQFF. The DNA of the CDR3 is TGTGCCAGCTCCCAAATAGGGTCCCACAATGAGCAGTTCTTC. This rearrangement joins TRBV25-1 to TRBJ2-1, with no clear D. Per the germline V gene, CDR1 is MGHDK and CDR2 is SYGVNS. V was cut by 8 bases and J by 5 bases, with 16 bases left in between. CDR3 length: 14 amino acids.